This T cell receptor beta chain was obtained from a study of blood T cells in healthy people across ages. A sample-barcoded 5' primer and a J-beta primer mix were used in a second PCR of about 7 to 12 cycles. TCRdb re-analysed the 5' RACE reads in MiXCR, keeping a single row per CDR3 protein. The table shows about 730,000 distinct CDR3 sequences, with roughly 43% occurring only once. Germline loops: CDR1 SGHTA, CDR2 FQGTGA. This CDR3 is 15 amino acids long. The ends were cut back, 5 bases at V and 0 bases at J, with 13 bases in the middle. Study-wide findings and caveats: Long-lived donors exceeded aged donors in naive CD4+ cells and diversity.

This clonotype was seen a handful of times. The antigen remains unidentified. The specimen was blood. V and J are TRBV7-3 and TRBJ1-2, with D hard to call. This TCR was recovered from a woman in her fifties or sixties in good health. The CDR3 sequence is CASSAHPGSNYGYTF. The CDR3 coding sequence is TGTGCCAGCAGCGCCCACCCCGGGTCTAACTATGGCTACACCTTC.